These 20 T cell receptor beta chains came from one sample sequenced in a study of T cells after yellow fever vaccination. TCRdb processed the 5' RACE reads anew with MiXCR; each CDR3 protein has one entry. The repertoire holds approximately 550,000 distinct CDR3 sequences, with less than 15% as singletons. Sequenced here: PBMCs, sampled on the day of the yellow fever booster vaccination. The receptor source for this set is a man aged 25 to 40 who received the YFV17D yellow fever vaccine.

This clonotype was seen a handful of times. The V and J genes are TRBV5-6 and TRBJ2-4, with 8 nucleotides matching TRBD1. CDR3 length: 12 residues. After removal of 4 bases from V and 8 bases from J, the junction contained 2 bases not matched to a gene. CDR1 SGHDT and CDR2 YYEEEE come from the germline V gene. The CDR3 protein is CASSRRGHIQYF. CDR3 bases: TGTGCCAGCAGCCGCAGGGGGCACATTCAGTACTTC.

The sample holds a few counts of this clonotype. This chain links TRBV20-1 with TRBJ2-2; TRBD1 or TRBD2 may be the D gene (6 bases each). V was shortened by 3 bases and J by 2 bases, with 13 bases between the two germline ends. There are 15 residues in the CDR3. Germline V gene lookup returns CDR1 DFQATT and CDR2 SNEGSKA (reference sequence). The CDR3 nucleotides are TGCAGTGCTAGTAAGGGGGGCGCAAACACCGGGGAGCTGTTTTTT. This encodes CSASKGGANTGELFF.

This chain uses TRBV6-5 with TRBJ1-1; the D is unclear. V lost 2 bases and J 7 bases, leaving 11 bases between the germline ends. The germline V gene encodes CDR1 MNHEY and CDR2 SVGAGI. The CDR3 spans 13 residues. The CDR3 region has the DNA TGTGCCAGCAGTTACCGAGGAGGTGGTGAAGCTTTCTTT. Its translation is CASSYRGGGEAFF.

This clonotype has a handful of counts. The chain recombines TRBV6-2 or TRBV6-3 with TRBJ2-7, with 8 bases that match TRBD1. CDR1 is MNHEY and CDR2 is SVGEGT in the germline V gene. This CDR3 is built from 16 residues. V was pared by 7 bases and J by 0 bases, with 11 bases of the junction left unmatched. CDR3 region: CASKLAGGTGSYEQYF. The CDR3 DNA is TGTGCCAGCAAATTAGCAGGTGGGACAGGCTCCTACGAGCAGTACTTC.

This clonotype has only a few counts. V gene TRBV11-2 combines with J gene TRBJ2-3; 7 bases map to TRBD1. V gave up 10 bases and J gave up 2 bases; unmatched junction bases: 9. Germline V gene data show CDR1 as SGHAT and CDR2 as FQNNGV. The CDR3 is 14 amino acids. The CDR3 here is CATLLGGATDTQYF. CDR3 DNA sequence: TGTGCCACCCTCTTAGGGGGCGCCACAGATACGCAGTATTTT.

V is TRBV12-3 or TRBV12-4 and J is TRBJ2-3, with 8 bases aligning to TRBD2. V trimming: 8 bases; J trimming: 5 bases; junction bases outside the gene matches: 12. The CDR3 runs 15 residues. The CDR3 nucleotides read TGTGCCAGCCTCGCCCGGGAGGGCCTGGGAGATACGCAGTATTTT. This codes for CASLAREGLGDTQYF.

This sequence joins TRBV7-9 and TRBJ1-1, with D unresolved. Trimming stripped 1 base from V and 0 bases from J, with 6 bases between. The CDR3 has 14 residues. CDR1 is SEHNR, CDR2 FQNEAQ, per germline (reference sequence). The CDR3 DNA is TGTGCCAGCAGCTTAGGACGCATGAACACTGAAGCTTTCTTT. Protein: CASSLGRMNTEAFF. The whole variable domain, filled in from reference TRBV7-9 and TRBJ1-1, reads DTGVSQNPRHKITKRGQNVTFRCDPISEHNRLYWYRQTLGQGPEFLTYFQNEAQLEKSRLLSDRFSAERPKGSFSTLEIQRTEQGDSAMYLCASSLGRMNTEAFFGQGTRLTVV.

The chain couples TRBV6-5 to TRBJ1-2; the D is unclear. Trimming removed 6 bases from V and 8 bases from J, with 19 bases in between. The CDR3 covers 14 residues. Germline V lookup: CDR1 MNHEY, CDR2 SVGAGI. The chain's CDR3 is CASRKTEGVRGYTF. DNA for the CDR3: TGTGCCAGCAGAAAAACGGAGGGCGTCCGAGGCTACACCTTC.

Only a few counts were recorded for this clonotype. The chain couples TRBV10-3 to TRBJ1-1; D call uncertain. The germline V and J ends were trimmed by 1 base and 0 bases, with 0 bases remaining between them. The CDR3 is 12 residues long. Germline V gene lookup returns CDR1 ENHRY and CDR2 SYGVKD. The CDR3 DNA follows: TGTGCCATCAGTGAGTTGAACACTGAAGCTTTCTTT. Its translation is CAISELNTEAFF.

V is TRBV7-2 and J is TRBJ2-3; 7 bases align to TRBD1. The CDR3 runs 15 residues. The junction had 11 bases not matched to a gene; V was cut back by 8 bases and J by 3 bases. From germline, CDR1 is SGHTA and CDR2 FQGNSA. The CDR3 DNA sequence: TGTGCCAGCGGACCAACAGGGGTAGGAACAGATACGCAGTATTTT. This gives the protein CASGPTGVGTDTQYF.

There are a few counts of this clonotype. The CDR3 spells CASSLPGLGGTDTQYF. In nucleotides, the CDR3 is TGTGCCAGCAGCTTACCTGGACTTGGGGGTACAGATACGCAGTATTTT. The chain carries TRBV7-2 and TRBJ2-3, with D perhaps given as TRBD1 or TRBD2 (5 bases each). This CDR3 is 16 amino acids long. Germline V gives CDR1 SGHTA, CDR2 FQGNSA. Trimming stripped 2 bases from V and 3 bases from J, with 15 bases between. Full variable domain (outside the CDR3, taken from reference TRBV7-2 and TRBJ2-3): GAGVSQSPSNKVTEKGKDVELRCDPISGHTALYWYRQSLGQGLEFLIYFQGNSAPDKSGLPSDRFSAERTGGSVSTLTIQRTQQEDSAVYLCASSLPGLGGTDTQYFGPGTRLTVL.

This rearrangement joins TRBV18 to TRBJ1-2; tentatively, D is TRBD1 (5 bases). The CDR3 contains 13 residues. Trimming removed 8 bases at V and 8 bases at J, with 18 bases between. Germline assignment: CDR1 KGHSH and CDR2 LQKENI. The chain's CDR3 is CASPREGSTGYTF. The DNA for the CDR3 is TGTGCCAGCCCTCGTGAGGGGTCAACCGGCTACACCTTC.

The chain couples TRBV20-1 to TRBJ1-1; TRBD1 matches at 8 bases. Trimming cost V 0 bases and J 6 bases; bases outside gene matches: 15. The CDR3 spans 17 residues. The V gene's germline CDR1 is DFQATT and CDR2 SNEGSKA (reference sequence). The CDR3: CSARDREQGATGAEAFF. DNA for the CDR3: TGCAGTGCTAGAGATCGGGAGCAGGGGGCGACTGGTGCTGAAGCTTTCTTT.

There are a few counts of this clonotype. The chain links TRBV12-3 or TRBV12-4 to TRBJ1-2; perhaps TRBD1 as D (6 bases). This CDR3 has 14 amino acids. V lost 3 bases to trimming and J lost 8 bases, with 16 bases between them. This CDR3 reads CASSLGPGADGYTF. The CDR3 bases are TGTGCCAGCAGTTTGGGCCCGGGGGCAGACGGCTACACCTTC.

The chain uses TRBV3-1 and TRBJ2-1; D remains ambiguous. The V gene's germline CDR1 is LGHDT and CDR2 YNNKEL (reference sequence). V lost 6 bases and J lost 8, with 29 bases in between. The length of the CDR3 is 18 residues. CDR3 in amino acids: CASSPLSPRQTYRDEQFF. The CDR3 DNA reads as TGTGCCAGCAGTCCCCTTTCCCCCCGACAAACCTATAGGGATGAGCAGTTCTTC.

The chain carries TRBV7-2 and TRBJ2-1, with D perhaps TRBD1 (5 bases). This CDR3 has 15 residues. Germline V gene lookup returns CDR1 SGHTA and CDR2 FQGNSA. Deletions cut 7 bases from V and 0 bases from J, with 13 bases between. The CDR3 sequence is CASKEDRASYNEQFF. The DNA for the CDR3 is TGTGCCAGCAAAGAAGACAGAGCCTCCTACAATGAGCAGTTCTTC.

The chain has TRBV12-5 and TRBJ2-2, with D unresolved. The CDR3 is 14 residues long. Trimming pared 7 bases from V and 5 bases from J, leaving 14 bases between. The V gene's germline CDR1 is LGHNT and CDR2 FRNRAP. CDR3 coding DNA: TGTGCTAGTGCCACGGGCAGAAGTACCGGGGAGCTGTTTTTT. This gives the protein CASATGRSTGELFF.

The CDR3 region has the DNA TGTGCCAGCAGCCAAGTCCCCAGCGGGACCTACGAGCAGTACTTC. This gives the protein CASSQVPSGTYEQYF. J is TRBJ2-7 and V is TRBV4-2; 7 bases map to TRBD2. Trimming cost V 1 base and J 2 bases; bases outside gene matches: 5. The CDR3 runs to 15 residues. The germline CDR1 and CDR2 sequences are LGHNA and YNFKEQ.

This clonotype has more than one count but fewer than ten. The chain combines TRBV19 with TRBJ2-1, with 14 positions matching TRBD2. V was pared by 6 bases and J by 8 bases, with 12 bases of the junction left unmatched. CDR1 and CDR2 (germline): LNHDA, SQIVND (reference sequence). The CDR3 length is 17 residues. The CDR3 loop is CASSSLKTSGRGDEQFF. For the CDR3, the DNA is TGTGCCAGTAGCAGTCTGAAGACTAGCGGGAGGGGGGATGAGCAGTTCTTC.

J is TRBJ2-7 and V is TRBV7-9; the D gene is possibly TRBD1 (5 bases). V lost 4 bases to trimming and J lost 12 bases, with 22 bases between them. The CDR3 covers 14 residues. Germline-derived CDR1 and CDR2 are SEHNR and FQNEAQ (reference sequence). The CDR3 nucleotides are TGTGCCAGCAGCTCCCTATTCGGAAAGACAGAATCGTACTTC. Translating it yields CASSSLFGKTESYF.